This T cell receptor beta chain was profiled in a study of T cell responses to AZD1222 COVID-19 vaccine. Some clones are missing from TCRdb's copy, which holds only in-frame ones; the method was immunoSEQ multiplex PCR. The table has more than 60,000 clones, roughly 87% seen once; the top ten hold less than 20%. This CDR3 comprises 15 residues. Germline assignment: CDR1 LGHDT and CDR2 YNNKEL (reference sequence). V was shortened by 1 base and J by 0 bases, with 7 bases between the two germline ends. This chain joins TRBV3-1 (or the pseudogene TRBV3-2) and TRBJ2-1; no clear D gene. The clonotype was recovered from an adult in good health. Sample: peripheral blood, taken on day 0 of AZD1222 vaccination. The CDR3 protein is CASSQVSSSYNEQFF. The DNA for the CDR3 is TGTGCCAGCAGCCAAGTCTCGAGCTCCTACAATGAGCAGTTCTTC.